This note documents a single TCR beta chain sequence. Some clones are missing from TCRdb's copy, which holds only in-frame ones; the method was immunoSEQ multiplex PCR. This repertoire shows roughly 110,000 clones, about 90% found once; its top ten account for over 1.1%. The sample is drawn from a study of T cells after somatic rescue of genetic block. Trimming removed 0 bases at V and 2 bases at J, with 11 bases between. This CDR3 comprises 15 residues. CDR1 SGHDN and CDR2 FVKESK come from the germline V gene. The genes are TRBV14 and TRBJ2-7, with D possibly matching TRBD1 (6 bases). Sequencing input: peripheral blood mononuclear cells (PBMCs). This TCR derives from a woman younger than 30. DNA of the CDR3: TGTGCCAGCAGCCAAGATCGGTGGACAGCCTACGAGCAGTACTTC. Translated, it gives CASSQDRWTAYEQYF.